Listed below are T cell receptor beta chains from one sample, sequenced in a study of blood T cells in healthy people across ages. TCRdb reanalysed the 5' RACE reads using MiXCR and keeps one entry per CDR3 protein. This sample has nearly 800,000 distinct CDR3 sequences, with approximately 60% found just once. The sequenced sample consisted of blood. The source of these receptors is a man aged 35-49 years in good health. CDR3s include the opening cysteine and the closing phenylalanine or tryptophan. Each record gives: D gene, V gene, J gene, clone size, CDR3 protein, CDR3 DNA. The D gene is left open where the match is weak. Size tells how often a clone was seen (once, few, many) or the class of an expanded clone, and some rows leave it out.

>-|TRBV7-7|TRBJ2-7|-
CASSLSDGSSYEQYF
TGTGCCAGCAGCTTATCGGACGGGAGCTCCTACGAGCAGTACTTC
>-|TRBV12-3/TRBV12-4|TRBJ2-3|-
CASRHSQGFTDTQYF
TGTGCCAGCAGACATTCACAGGGATTCACAGATACGCAGTATTTT
>-|TRBV12-3/TRBV12-4|TRBJ2-3|-
CASKEGPTDTQYF
TGTGCCAGCAAGGAGGGGCCCACAGATACGCAGTATTTT
>-|TRBV28|TRBJ2-7|-
CASSQWGPHEQYF
TGTGCCAGCAGTCAATGGGGACCTCACGAGCAGTACTTC
>-|TRBV20-1|TRBJ2-3|-
CSARDFSSGDDTQYF
TGCAGTGCTAGAGATTTTTCTTCGGGGGACGATACGCAGTATTTT
>-|TRBV28|TRBJ2-7|-
CAGTPTYWETYEQYF
TGTGCCGGCACCCCGACGTACTGGGAGACCTACGAGCAGTACTTC
>-|TRBV28|TRBJ2-3|-
CASSTIPTDTQYF
TGTGCCAGCAGTACTATACCCACAGATACGCAGTATTTT
>-|TRBV29-1|TRBJ1-1|-
CSVVPLSDEAFF
TGCAGCGTTGTCCCCCTAAGTGATGAAGCTTTCTTT
>-|TRBV25-1|TRBJ1-2|-
CASSQGYASISYTF
TGTGCCAGCAGTCAAGGGTACGCCTCTATTAGCTACACCTTC
>-|TRBV5-1|TRBJ2-7|few
CASSFGADEQYF
TGCGCCAGCAGCTTTGGGGCCGACGAGCAGTACTTC
>-|TRBV5-1|TRBJ2-1|-
CASSLVWTYGGSSYNEQFF
TGCGCCAGCAGCTTGGTATGGACTTACGGAGGGAGCTCCTACAATGAGCAGTTCTTC
>TRBD2|TRBV6-6|TRBJ2-7|-
CASSYSATSGVCNEQYF
TGTGCCAGCAGTTACTCGGCCACTAGCGGGGTTTGCAATGAGCAGTACTTC
>TRBD1|TRBV5-6|TRBJ2-7|-
CASSLGGTGEQWEQYF
TGTGCCAGCAGCTTGGGTGGGACAGGGGAGCAGTGGGAGCAGTACTTC
>-|TRBV6-1|TRBJ2-5|-
CASSEPRGLETQYF
TGTGCCAGCAGTGAACCCCGCGGGTTGGAGACCCAGTACTTC
>TRBD1|TRBV5-5|TRBJ2-7|-
CASSLGVGQGFYEQYF
TGTGCCAGCAGCTTGGGGGTGGGACAGGGATTCTACGAGCAGTACTTC
>TRBD1|TRBV2|TRBJ1-2|-
CTSSGTDRDGYTF
TGTACCAGCAGCGGAACCGACAGGGATGGCTACACCTTC
>-|TRBV10-3|TRBJ2-2|-
CAISEDKRTGELFF
TGTGCCATCAGTGAGGATAAGAGGACCGGGGAGCTGTTTTTT
>-|TRBV20-1|TRBJ2-7|-
CSVGDPYEQYF
TGCAGTGTAGGGGACCCCTACGAGCAGTACTTC
>-|TRBV7-2|TRBJ2-5|-
CASSLGGLRGGQETQYF
TGTGCCAGCAGCTTAGGGGGCTTAAGAGGGGGGCAAGAGACCCAGTACTTC
>TRBD2|TRBV5-1|TRBJ2-1|few
CASSPGRLARDNEQFF
TGCGCCAGCAGCCCAGGAAGACTAGCGAGGGACAATGAGCAGTTCTTC
>-|TRBV24-1|TRBJ2-2|-
CATKETTNTGELFF
TGTGCCACCAAGGAGACTACGAACACCGGGGAGCTGTTTTTT
>TRBD1|TRBV29-1|TRBJ1-5|few
CSVGGQGHNQPQHF
TGCAGCGTTGGAGGACAGGGGCATAATCAGCCCCAGCATTTT
>-|TRBV12-5|TRBJ1-1|-
CASGTTEAFF
TGTGCTAGTGGTACGACTGAAGCTTTCTTT
>TRBD1|TRBV10-3|TRBJ2-7|few
CAISERTGGSYEQYF
TGTGCCATCAGTGAGAGGACAGGGGGGAGCTACGAGCAGTACTTC
>-|TRBV5-1|TRBJ1-5|-
CASSLYGGANQPQHF
TGCGCCAGCAGCTTGTATGGGGGGGCCAATCAGCCCCAGCATTTT
>-|TRBV14|TRBJ2-1|-
CASSHETERRNEQFF
TGTGCCAGCAGCCACGAGACAGAAAGGCGCAATGAGCAGTTCTTC
>TRBD1|TRBV6-2/TRBV6-3|TRBJ1-5|-
CASSPTGGFSNQPQHF
TGTGCCAGCAGTCCGACAGGGGGCTTCAGCAATCAGCCCCAGCATTTT
>TRBD1|TRBV28|TRBJ1-5|-
CASSLPQGADQPQHF
TGTGCCAGCAGTTTACCCCAGGGGGCGGATCAGCCCCAGCATTTT
>TRBD2|TRBV7-2|TRBJ2-1|few
CASSLTSGSVLGEQFF
TGTGCCAGCAGCCTGACTAGCGGGAGCGTTTTGGGTGAGCAGTTCTTC
>-|TRBV9|TRBJ1-1|-
CASSAQSSDTRAFF
TGTGCCAGCAGCGCGCAGTCAAGCGACACGCGGGCTTTCTTT
>-|TRBV4-3|TRBJ2-4|few
CASSQGTYENIQYF
TGCGCCAGCAGCCAGGGGACGTACGAAAACATTCAGTACTTC
>TRBD1|TRBV12-3/TRBV12-4|TRBJ2-7|-
CASSTRQGTGYEQYF
TGTGCCAGCAGTACAAGACAGGGGACGGGCTACGAGCAGTACTTC
>TRBD1|TRBV29-1|TRBJ2-3|-
CSVANPDRGSPDTQYF
TGCAGCGTTGCCAACCCAGACAGGGGGTCGCCAGATACGCAGTATTTT
>TRBD1|TRBV7-2|TRBJ1-2|-
CASSLAIATGGRGYTF
TGTGCCAGCAGCTTAGCGATCGCGACAGGGGGCCGTGGCTACACCTTC
>-|TRBV6-5|TRBJ2-7|-
CASSYSWSSYEQYF
TGTGCCAGCAGTTATTCATGGAGCTCCTACGAGCAGTACTTC
>-|TRBV29-1|TRBJ2-3|-
CSGVDLGADTQYF
TGCAGCGGGGTGGATTTAGGGGCGGATACGCAGTATTTT
>-|TRBV6-5|TRBJ2-7|-
CASSFRNWGPYEQYF
TGTGCCAGCAGTTTCCGGAATTGGGGGCCCTACGAGCAGTACTTC
>TRBD2|TRBV18|TRBJ2-1|-
CASSRAGGPVNEQFF
TGTGCCAGCTCACGAGCGGGAGGGCCTGTCAATGAGCAGTTCTTC
>-|TRBV7-9|TRBJ1-4|-
CASSPRQTATNEKLFF
TGTGCCAGCAGCCCGCGACAGACTGCAACTAATGAAAAATTGTTTTTT
>TRBD1|TRBV29-1|TRBJ1-2|-
CREPGQGVSNYGYTF
TGCAGAGAGCCGGGACAGGGGGTATCCAACTATGGCTACACCTTC
>-|TRBV4-1|TRBJ1-6|-
CASRNYNSPLHF
TGCGCCAGCAGGAACTATAATTCACCCCTCCACTTT
>-|TRBV6-5|TRBJ1-1|-
CASFGAGRRAFF
TGTGCCAGCTTTGGGGCAGGGCGGCGAGCTTTCTTT
>-|TRBV29-1|TRBJ2-5|-
CSVGQYQETQYF
TGCAGCGTTGGCCAGTACCAAGAGACCCAGTACTTC